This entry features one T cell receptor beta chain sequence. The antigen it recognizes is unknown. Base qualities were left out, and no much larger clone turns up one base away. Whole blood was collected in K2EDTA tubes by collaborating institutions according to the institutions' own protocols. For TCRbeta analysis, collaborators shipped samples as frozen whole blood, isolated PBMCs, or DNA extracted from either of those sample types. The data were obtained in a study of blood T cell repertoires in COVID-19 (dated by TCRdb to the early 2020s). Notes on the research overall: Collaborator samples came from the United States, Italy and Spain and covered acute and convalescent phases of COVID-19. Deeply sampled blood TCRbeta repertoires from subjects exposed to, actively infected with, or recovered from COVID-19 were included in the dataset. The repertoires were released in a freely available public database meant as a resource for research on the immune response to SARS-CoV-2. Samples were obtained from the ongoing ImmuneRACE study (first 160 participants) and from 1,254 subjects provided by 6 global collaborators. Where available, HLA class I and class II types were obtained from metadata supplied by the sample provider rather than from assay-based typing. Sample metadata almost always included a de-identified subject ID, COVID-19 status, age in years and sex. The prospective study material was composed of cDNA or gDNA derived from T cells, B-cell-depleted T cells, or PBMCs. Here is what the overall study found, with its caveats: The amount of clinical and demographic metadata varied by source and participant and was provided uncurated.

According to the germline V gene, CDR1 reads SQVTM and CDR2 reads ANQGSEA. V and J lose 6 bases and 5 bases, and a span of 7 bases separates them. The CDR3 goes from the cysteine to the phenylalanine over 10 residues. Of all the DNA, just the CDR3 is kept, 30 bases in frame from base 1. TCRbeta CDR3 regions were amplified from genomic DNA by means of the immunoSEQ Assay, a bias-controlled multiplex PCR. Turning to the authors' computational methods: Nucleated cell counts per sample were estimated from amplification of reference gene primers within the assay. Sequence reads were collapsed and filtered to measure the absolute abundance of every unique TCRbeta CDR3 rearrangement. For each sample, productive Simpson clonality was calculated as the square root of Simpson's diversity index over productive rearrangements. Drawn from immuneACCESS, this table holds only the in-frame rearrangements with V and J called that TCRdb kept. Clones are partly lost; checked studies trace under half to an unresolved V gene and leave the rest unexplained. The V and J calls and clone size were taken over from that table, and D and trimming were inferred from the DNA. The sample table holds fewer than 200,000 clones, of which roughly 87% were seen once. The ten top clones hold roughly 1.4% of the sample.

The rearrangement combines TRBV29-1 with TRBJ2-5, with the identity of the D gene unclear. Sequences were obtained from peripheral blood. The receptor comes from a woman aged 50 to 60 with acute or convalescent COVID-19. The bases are TGCAGCGTGCGGTCTGAGACCCAGTACTTC. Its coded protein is CSVRSETQYF.